This TCR beta chain was recovered during a study of cytomegalovirus exposure and HLA in healthy donors. Study summary: In an early release, HLA-typed donors contributed roughly 85 million unique TCR sequences.

Whole-study findings and limits: For most TCR sequences rarity was the rule, although some public TCRs occurred in many donors. A later analysis linked a missense DCLRE1C variant to TCR beta V- and J-gene trimming. Sequencing likely caused a cluster of highly shared sequence variants.

This clone was counted a single time. The antigen remains unidentified. Primers included in the PCR were 60 Vbeta and 13 Jbeta primers. Assay: immunoSEQ multiplex PCR; the TCRdb copy retains only in-frame clones and omits some. Seen here are 150,000 to 200,000 clones, 79% observed once, and the top ten hold 2.3%. Input material: PBMCs. The source is a woman aged 50 to 60 in good health and CMV-seronegative.

CDR3 region: CASSLGRGNQPQHF. CDR3 nucleotide sequence: TGTGCCAGCAGCTTAGGCCGGGGGAATCAGCCCCAGCATTTT. V is TRBV7-2 and J is TRBJ1-5; TRBD1 might be the D (5 bases). V gave up 1 base and J gave up 4 bases, with 8 bases separating them. The germline V gene has CDR1 SGHTA and CDR2 FQGNSA. The CDR3 is made up of 14 amino acids.